This TCR beta chain was recorded in a study of cytomegalovirus exposure and HLA in healthy donors. PCR employed 60 Vbeta and 13 Jbeta primers. The repertoire was sequenced with immunoSEQ multiplex PCR; TCRdb's copy has only in-frame clones and lacks some. The repertoire consists of tens of thousands of clones, with 45% to 55% occurring once and the leading ten covering 6.2%. V lost 5 bases and J lost 0, with 18 bases in between. In germline, CDR1 is SQVTM, CDR2 ANQGSEA. The CDR3 is 16 residues long. This clone was recorded a few times. This sequence joins TRBV29-1 and TRBJ2-3; D is undetermined. The sequencing sample was made of PBMCs. The source is a woman between 35 and 50 years old in good health and CMV-seropositive. The CDR3 protein is CSVLRSQHSSTDTQYF. The CDR3 DNA follows: TGCAGCGTTTTACGCAGTCAACACAGTAGCACAGATACGCAGTATTTT.